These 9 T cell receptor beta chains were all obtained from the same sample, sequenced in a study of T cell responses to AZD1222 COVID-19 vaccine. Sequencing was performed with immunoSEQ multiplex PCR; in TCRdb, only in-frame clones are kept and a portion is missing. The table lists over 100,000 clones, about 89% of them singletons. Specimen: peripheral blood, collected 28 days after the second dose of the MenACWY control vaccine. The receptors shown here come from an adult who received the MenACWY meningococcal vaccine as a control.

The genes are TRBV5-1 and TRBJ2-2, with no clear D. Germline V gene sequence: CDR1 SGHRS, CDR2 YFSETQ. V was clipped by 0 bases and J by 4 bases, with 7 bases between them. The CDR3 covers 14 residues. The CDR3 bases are TGCGCCAGCAGCTTGGCCAGTGTCACCGGGGAGCTGTTTTTT. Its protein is CASSLASVTGELFF.

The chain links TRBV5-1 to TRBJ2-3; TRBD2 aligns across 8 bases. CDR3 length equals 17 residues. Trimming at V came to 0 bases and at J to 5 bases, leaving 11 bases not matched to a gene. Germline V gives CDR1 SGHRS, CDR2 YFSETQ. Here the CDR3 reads CASSLAGSGGPEDTQYF. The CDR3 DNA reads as TGCGCCAGCAGCTTGGCCGGGTCGGGGGGGCCGGAAGATACGCAGTATTTT.

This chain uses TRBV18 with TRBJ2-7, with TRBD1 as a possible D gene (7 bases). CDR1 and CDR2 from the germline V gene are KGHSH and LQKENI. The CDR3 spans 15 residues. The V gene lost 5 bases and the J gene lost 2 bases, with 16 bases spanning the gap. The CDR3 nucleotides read TGTGCCAGCTCAGGCGGGACAGCGACGACCTACGAGCAGTACTTC. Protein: CASSGGTATTYEQYF. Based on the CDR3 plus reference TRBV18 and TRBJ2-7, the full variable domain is NAGVMQNPRHLVRRRGQEARLRCSPMKGHSHVYWYRQLPEEGLKFMVYLQKENIIDESGMPKERFSAEFPKEGPSILRIQQVVRGDSAAYFCASSGGTATTYEQYFGPGTRLTVT.

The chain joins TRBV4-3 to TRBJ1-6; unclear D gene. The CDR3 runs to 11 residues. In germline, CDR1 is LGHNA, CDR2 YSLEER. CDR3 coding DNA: TGCGACCGCTGGGGAAATTCACCCCTCCACTTT. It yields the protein CDRWGNSPLHF.

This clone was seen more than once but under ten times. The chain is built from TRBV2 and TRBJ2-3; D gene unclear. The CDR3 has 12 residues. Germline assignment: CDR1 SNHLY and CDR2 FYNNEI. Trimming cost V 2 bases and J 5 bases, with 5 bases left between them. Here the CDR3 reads CASSETGDTQYF. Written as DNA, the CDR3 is TGTGCCAGCAGTGAAACGGGAGATACGCAGTATTTT. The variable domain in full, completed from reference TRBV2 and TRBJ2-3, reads EPEVTQTPSHQVTQMGQEVILRCVPISNHLYFYWYRQILGQKVEFLVSFYNNEISEKSEIFDDQFSVERPDGSNFTLKIRSTKLEDSAMYFCASSETGDTQYFGPGTRLTVL.

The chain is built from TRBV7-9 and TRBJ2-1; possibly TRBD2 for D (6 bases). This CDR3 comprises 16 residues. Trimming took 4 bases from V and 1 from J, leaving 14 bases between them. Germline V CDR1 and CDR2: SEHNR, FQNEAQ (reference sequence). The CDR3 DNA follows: TGTGCCAGCAGCTCCTCGGGACTGCGTTCCTACAATGAGCAGTTCTTC. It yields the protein CASSSSGLRSYNEQFF.

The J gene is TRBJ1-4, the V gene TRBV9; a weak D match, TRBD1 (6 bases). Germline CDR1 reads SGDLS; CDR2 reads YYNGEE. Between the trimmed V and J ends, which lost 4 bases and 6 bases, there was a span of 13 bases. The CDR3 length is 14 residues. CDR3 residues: CASSPPGADEKLFF. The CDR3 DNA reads TGTGCCAGCAGCCCCCCAGGGGCAGATGAAAAACTGTTTTTT.

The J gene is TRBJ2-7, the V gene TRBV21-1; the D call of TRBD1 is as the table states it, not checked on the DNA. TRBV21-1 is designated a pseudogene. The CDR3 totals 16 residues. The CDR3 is CASSKRGTGANYEQYF. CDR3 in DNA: TGTGCCAGCAGCAAACGAGGGACAGGGGCGAACTACGAGCAGTACTTC.

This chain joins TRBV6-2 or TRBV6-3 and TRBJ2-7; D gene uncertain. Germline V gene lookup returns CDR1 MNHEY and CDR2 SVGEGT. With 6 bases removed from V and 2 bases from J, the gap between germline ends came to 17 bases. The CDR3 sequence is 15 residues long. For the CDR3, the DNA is TGTGCCAGCAGCAACCCCGGTCGGGCGGCCTACGAGCAGTACTTC. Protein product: CASSNPGRAAYEQYF.